These 10 T cell receptor beta chains were sequenced from one sample in a study of siplizumab effects on memory and regulatory T cells. Assay used: immunoSEQ multiplex PCR; TCRdb lists only in-frame clones, some missing. Of approximately 120,000 clones listed, around 95% were seen once; the top ten hold roughly 0.15%. Input material: non-Treg CD4+ T cells sorted from blood. These receptors all come from a human donor in good health.

The chain carries TRBV2 and TRBJ2-2; possible D gene TRBD1, 6 bases. CDR3 length: 16 residues. Trimming pared 5 bases from V and 1 base from J, leaving 14 bases between. Looked up from germline, CDR1 is SNHLY and CDR2 is FYNNEI. In DNA form, the CDR3 reads TGTGCCAGCAGTACCTTGGGCAGGGGGAACACCGGGGAGCTGTTTTTT. Its protein is CASSTLGRGNTGELFF.

The chain has TRBV5-6 and TRBJ2-7; D gene ambiguous. V lost 0 bases, J lost 7 bases, and 11 bases lay in between. This CDR3 has 13 residues. CDR1 and CDR2 (germline): SGHDT, YYEEEE. The CDR3 DNA sequence: TGTGCCAGCAGCTTGGGGCCTCCTGGGGAGCAGTACTTC. Translated, it gives CASSLGPPGEQYF.

This chain's CDR3 is CASSSGQISYEQYF. CDR3 DNA: TGTGCCAGCAGCTCAGGGCAGATCTCCTACGAGCAGTACTTC. The chain is built from TRBV6-1 and TRBJ2-7; maybe TRBD1 (5 bases). Germline CDR1 is MNHNS and CDR2 is SASEGT. Trimming cost V 6 bases and J 0 bases, with 12 bases left between them. This CDR3 spans 14 amino acids.

The sample holds one count of this clone. CDR3 protein: CASSPEGTGINEQYF. The DNA for the CDR3 is TGTGCCAGCTCACCAGAAGGGACAGGGATCAACGAGCAGTACTTC. The rearrangement links TRBV18 to TRBJ2-7; 9 bases line up with TRBD1. Germline V gives CDR1 KGHSH, CDR2 LQKENI. Trimming removed 2 bases from V and 5 bases from J; junction bases left unmatched: 7. This CDR3 is 15 amino acids long.

V is TRBV30 and J is TRBJ1-5; 9 positions match TRBD1. CDR3 size: 13 residues. With 3 bases clipped from V and 8 bases from J, the junction kept 5 bases outside the gene matches. Germline V CDR1 and CDR2: GTSNPN, SVGIG (reference sequence). This chain's CDR3 is CAWRGTGTEPQHF. In nucleotides, the CDR3 is TGTGCCTGGAGAGGGACAGGGACGGAGCCCCAGCATTTT.

The V call is TRBV6-5, the J call TRBJ2-1, with D perhaps matching TRBD1 or TRBD2 (5 bases each). This CDR3 has 14 amino acids. CDR1 is MNHEY and CDR2 is SVGAGI in the germline V gene. With 2 bases removed from V and 9 bases from J, the gap between germline ends came to 14 bases. The CDR3: CASSYRDDSGEQFF. As DNA, the CDR3 is TGTGCCAGCAGTTACAGGGACGACTCGGGTGAGCAGTTCTTC.

The chain couples TRBV19 to TRBJ1-2; D is uncertain. The CDR3 is 12 amino acids. Trimming shortened V by 5 bases and J by 14 bases, and 18 bases separated the two germline ends. Germline V CDR1 and CDR2: LNHDA, SQIVND (reference sequence). The CDR3 spells CASSSSDLADTF. CDR3 coding DNA: TGTGCCAGTAGTTCCAGCGACCTGGCGGATACCTTC. The complete variable domain, with remaining parts taken from reference TRBV19 and TRBJ1-2, reads DGGITQSPKYLFRKEGQNVTLSCEQNLNHDAMYWYRQDPGQGLRLIYYSQIVNDFQKGDIAEGYSVSREKKESFPLTVTSAQKNPTAFYLCASSSSDLADTFGSGTRLTVV.

This clone was detected only once. This sequence joins TRBV6-5 and TRBJ1-1, with D hard to call. Germline assignment: CDR1 MNHEY and CDR2 SVGAGI. V was trimmed by 10 bases and J by 1 base, leaving 16 bases between them. The length of the CDR3 is 14 residues. The DNA of the CDR3 is TGTGCCACCTGGAGGGCTGGACGGAACACTGAAGCTTTCTTT. Translation gives CATWRAGRNTEAFF.

This clone was seen a handful of times. The chain links TRBV10-3 to TRBJ1-2; a possible D gene is TRBD1 (6 bases). Germline V gene data show CDR1 as ENHRY and CDR2 as SYGVKD. This CDR3 has 15 residues. V gave up 2 bases and J gave up 1 base, with 11 bases separating them. CDR3 nucleotide sequence: TGTGCCATCAGTGAGACACAGGGTTATAACTATGGCTACACCTTC. Protein: CAISETQGYNYGYTF.

The chain employs TRBV30 and TRBJ1-5; TRBD1 aligns across 7 bases. The CDR3 has 14 residues. Germline loops: CDR1 GTSNPN, CDR2 SVGIG (reference sequence). With V trimmed by 5 bases and J by 3 bases, 7 bases remained unmatched. DNA of the CDR3: TGTGCCTGGGGCGAGGGACAGATCAATCAGCCCCAGCATTTT. Amino acid sequence: CAWGEGQINQPQHF.